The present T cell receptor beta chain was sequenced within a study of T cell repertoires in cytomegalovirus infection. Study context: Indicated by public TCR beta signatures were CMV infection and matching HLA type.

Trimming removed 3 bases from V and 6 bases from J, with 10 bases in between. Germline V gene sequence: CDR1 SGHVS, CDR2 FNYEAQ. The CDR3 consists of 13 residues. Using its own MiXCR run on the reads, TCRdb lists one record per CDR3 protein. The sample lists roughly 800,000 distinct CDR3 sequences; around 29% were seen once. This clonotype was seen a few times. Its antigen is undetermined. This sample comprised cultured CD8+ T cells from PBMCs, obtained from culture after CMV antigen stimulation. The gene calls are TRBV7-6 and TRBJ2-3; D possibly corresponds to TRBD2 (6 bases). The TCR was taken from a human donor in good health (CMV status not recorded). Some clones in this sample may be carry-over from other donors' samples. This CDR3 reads CASSFGSGDTQYF. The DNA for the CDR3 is TGTGCCAGCAGCTTCGGGAGTGGTGATACGCAGTATTTT. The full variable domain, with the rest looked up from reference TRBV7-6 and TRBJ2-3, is GAGVSQSPRYKVTKRGQDVALRCDPISGHVSLYWYRQALGQGPEFLTYFNYEAQQDKSGLPNDRFSAERPEGSISTLTIQRTEQRDSAMYRCASSFGSGDTQYFGPGTRLTVL.